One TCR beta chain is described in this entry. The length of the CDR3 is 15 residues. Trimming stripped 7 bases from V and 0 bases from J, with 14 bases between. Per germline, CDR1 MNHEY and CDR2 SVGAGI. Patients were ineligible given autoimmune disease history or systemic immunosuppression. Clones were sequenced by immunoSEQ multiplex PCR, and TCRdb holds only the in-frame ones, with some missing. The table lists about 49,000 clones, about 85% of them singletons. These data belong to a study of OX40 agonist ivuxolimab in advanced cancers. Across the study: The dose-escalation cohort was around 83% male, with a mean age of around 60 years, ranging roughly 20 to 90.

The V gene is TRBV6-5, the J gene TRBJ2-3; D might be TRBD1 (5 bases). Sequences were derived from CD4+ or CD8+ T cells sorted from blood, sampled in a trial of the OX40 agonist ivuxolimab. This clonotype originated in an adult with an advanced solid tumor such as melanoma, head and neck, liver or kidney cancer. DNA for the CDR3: TGTGCCAGCACCCCATCTGACAGCAGCACAGATACGCAGTATTTT. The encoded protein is CASTPSDSSTDTQYF.